This TCR beta chain was identified during a study of cytomegalovirus exposure and HLA in healthy donors. Whole-study findings and limits: In terms of immune exposure information, only CMV serostatus was available. In a later analysis, TCR beta V- and J-gene trimming showed a link to a missense DCLRE1C variant.

Trimming stripped 10 bases from V and 4 bases from J, with 11 bases between. The CDR3 contains 12 residues. Germline V gene data show CDR1 as WSHSY and CDR2 as SAAADI. With 60 Vbeta and 13 Jbeta primers, the PCR was carried out. The data were produced by immunoSEQ multiplex PCR, yet TCRdb's version contains in-frame clones alone and is incomplete. The repertoire holds fewer than 65,000 clones, with roughly 80% as singletons. In regard to this clone: The target antigen is unknown.

The sample comprised PBMCs. The source of this sequence is a woman in her 40s in good health and CMV-seropositive. V usage is TRBV10-2 and J usage is TRBJ1-3, with a weak D call TRBD1 (6 bases). The CDR3 reads CATSGEGNTIYF. CDR3 coding DNA: TGCGCCACCTCAGGGGAGGGAAACACCATATATTTT.